The T cell receptor beta chain described here comes from a study of cytomegalovirus exposure and HLA in healthy donors. At the level of the study: Clustering assigned 81% of the approximately 390 genotyped donors to the Caucasian-associated ancestry cluster.

CDR3 length equals 15 residues. V gave up 0 bases and J gave up 5 bases, with 10 bases separating them. Germline CDR1 and CDR2: MGHRA and YSYEKL. Remarks on this clone: Its antigen is as yet unknown.

Overall study results and limits: A few CMV-associated chains were confirmed in vitro to be specific for CMV antigens. A later analysis reportedly found fewer N-insertions in an Asian-associated ancestry cluster than the roughly 670-donor mean. Earlier findings revealed that most TCR beta V segments proved productive either about 87% or about 30% of the time.

Both 60 Vbeta primers and 13 Jbeta primers went into the PCR. Only in-frame clones appear in the TCRdb table, and some are missing; sequencing was by immunoSEQ multiplex PCR. Among 150,000 to 200,000 clones listed, roughly an eighth were seen once. This receptor was obtained from a man aged 50 to 60 in good health and CMV-seropositive. Input material: PBMCs. The chain joins TRBV4-1 to TRBJ2-2, with no clear D. The CDR3, as DNA: TGCGCCAGCAGCCAAGATCCTGCCAGAACCGGGGAGCTGTTTTTT. It translates to CASSQDPARTGELFF.